A selection of T cell receptor beta chains follows, all from one sample in a study of T cell changes during pregnancy in multiple sclerosis. Sequencing was performed with immunoSEQ multiplex PCR; in TCRdb, only in-frame clones are kept and a portion is missing. This table holds fewer than 15,000 clones, about 86% found once. The specimen comprised CD8+ T cells from peripheral blood mononuclear cells, sampled in the first trimester of pregnancy. The receptors stem from a female donor with multiple sclerosis, enrolled in a pregnancy study. The conserved cysteine and the conserved F or W are not part of the CDR3 here.

v_call,j_call,cdr3_length,cdr3_aa
TRBV7-9,TRBJ2-1,14,ASSPGGGQAYNEQF
TRBV4-1,TRBJ2-2,14,ASSPWGGRNTGELF
TRBV14,TRBJ2-3,17,ASSQVGETGTEATDTQY
TRBV6-6,TRBJ2-3,12,ASSYVEGTDTQY
TRBV9,TRBJ2-1,13,ASSVEDSSYNEQF
TRBV9,TRBJ1-2,13,ASSSPDDRVYGYT
TRBV7-8,TRBJ1-3,13,ASSLSRGSGNTIY
TRBV19,TRBJ2-1,13,ASSSTGGPGYEQF
TRBV28,TRBJ2-7,14,ASSLRFGEATYEQY
TRBV7-9,TRBJ2-7,13,ASSLPGTGSYEQY
TRBV19,TRBJ1-1,12,ASSMNREGTEAF
TRBV28,TRBJ2-2,13,ASSLTGYNTGELF
TRBV27,TRBJ1-4,12,ASTREIGDEKLF
TRBV7-9,TRBJ2-7,13,ASSPQGAGAYEQY
TRBV5-4,TRBJ1-2,13,ASSYHRGPNYGYT
TRBV2,TRBJ1-1,13,ASSEGQGSAVEAF
TRBV10-3,TRBJ1-2,9,AIRTYSSYT
TRBV15,TRBJ2-1,16,ATSPSLEWKRRYNEQF
TRBV7-9,TRBJ1-2,13,ASSLGREGPNGYT
TRBV7-6,TRBJ2-7,12,ASSPTGRVYEQY
TRBV6-4,TRBJ1-5,14,ASSDSDRYSNQPQH
TRBV19,TRBJ1-2,11,ASSNGRDDGYT
TRBV28,TRBJ2-7,14,ASTSGAGVTSYEQY
TRBV6-1,.,11,ASSSGGTYEQY
TRBV10-3,TRBJ1-1,13,AIRWTGPMNTEAF
TRBV30,TRBJ1-2,13,AWALLRRFNYGYT
TRBV28,TRBJ2-7,11,ASRPGWSYEQY
TRBV6-5,TRBJ1-4,12,ASSPTGVYEKLF
TRBV28,TRBJ2-3,16,ASSIKGWLAGGTDTQY
TRBV27,TRBJ1-2,13,ASSPWTASNYGYT
TRBV9,TRBJ2-2,14,ASSVEAGNLAGELF
TRBV30,TRBJ1-2,11,AWSKDRRRGYT
TRBV28,TRBJ2-6,12,ASSLPSGANVLT
TRBV4-2,TRBJ2-7,14,ASSHGGAGTAYEQY
TRBV30,TRBJ2-3,11,AWREGGADTQY
TRBV2,TRBJ2-1,11,ASRDRSYNEQF
TRBV5-1,TRBJ2-2,14,ASSLRGQGDTGELF
TRBV7-6,TRBJ1-4,15,ASSLGRQRRTNEKLF
TRBV27,TRBJ2-2,15,ASSPRTSWLNTGELF
TRBV19,TRBJ2-7,13,ASSIKGQGLYEQY
TRBV7-8,TRBJ2-7,12,ASRPGTGAGEQY
TRBV18,TRBJ2-7,12,ASSPPWDSYEQY
TRBV13,TRBJ2-7,14,ASSGNARGPSYEQY
TRBV7-9,TRBJ1-2,10,ASSSHFFGYT
TRBV6-6,TRBJ1-1,12,ASSRDRTNTEAF
TRBV4-1,TRBJ2-2,14,ASSQRQGSNTGELF
TRBV6-1,TRBJ2-1,14,ASSENTREYYNEQF
TRBV4-2,TRBJ1-1,12,ASSQVSAHRGSF
TRBV6-5,TRBJ1-6,14,ASSYRPGQGNSPLH
TRBV6-5,TRBJ2-7,13,ASSYGGGRVYEQY
TRBV27,TRBJ2-7,13,ASTPLAGDTYEQY
TRBV2,TRBJ2-1,11,ASIGQGAHEQF
TRBV13,TRBJ1-4,11,ASTQGRNEKLF
TRBV7-2,TRBJ2-5,14,ASSIGAGRLQETQY
TRBV7-2,TRBJ2-7,14,ASSPGTSGVGYEQY
TRBV9,TRBJ2-1,11,ASSVGGSFEQF
TRBV29-1,TRBJ1-2,13,SVESRGQGNYGYT
TRBV28,TRBJ1-1,11,ASSLTDNTEAF